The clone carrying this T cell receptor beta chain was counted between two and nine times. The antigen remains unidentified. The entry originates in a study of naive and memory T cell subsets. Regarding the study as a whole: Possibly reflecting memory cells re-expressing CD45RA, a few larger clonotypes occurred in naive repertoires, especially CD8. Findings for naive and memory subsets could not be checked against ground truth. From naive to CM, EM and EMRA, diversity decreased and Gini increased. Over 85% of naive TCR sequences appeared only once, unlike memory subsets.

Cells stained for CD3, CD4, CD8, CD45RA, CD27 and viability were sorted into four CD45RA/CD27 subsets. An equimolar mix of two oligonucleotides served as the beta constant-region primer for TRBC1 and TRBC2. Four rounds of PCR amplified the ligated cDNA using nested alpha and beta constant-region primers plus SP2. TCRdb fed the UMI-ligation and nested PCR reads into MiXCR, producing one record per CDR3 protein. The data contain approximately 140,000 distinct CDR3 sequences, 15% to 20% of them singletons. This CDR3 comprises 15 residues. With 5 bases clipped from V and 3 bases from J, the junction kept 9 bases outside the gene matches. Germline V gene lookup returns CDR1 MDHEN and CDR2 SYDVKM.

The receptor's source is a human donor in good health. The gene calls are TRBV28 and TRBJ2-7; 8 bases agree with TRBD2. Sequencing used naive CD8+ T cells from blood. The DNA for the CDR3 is TGTGCCAGCAGTCCCGGACTAGCTCGCCACTACGAGCAGTACTTC. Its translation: CASSPGLARHYEQYF.